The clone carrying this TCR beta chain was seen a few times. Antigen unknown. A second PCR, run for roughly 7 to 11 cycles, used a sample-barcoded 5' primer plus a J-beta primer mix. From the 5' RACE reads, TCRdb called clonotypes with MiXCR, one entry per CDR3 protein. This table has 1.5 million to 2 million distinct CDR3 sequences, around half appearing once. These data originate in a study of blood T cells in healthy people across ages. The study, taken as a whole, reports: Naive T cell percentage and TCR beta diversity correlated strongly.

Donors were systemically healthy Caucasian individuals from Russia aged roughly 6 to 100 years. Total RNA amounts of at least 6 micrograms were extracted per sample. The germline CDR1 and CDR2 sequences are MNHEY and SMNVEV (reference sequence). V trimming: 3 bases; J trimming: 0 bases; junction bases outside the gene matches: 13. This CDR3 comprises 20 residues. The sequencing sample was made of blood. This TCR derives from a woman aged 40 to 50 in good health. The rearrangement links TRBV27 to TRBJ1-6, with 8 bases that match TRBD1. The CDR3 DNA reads TGTGCCAGCAGTTTCTCCCCAAATCGACAGGGGAGCTCCTATAATTCACCCCTCCACTTT. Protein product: CASSFSPNRQGSSYNSPLHF.